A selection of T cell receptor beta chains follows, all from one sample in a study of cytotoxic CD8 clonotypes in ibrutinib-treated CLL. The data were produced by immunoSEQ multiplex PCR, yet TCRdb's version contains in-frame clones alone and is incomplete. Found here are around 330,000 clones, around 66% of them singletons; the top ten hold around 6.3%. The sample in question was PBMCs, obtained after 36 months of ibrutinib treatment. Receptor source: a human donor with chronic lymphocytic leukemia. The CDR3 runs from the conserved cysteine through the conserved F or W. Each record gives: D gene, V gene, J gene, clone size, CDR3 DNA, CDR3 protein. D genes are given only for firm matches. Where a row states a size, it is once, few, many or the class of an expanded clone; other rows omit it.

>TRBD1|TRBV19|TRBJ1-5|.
TGTGCCAGTAGGGGACAGCCCTCTCAATCCCAGCATTTT
CASRGQPSQSQHF
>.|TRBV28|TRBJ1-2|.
TGTGCCAGCAGTCCGTGGAAAGCTGGCTACACCTTC
CASSPWKAGYTF
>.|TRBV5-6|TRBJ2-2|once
TGTGCCAGCAGCGGTGGCGCCCTAGCCGGCGACACCGGGGAGCTGTTTTTT
CASSGGALAGDTGELFF
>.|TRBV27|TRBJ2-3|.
TGTGCCAGCAGTCAGGGACTAGATACGCAGTATTTT
CASSQGLDTQYF
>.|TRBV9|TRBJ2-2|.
TGTGCCAGCAGCGTAGGGACCACCGGGGAGCTGTTTTTT
CASSVGTTGELFF
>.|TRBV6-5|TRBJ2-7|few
TGTGCCAGCAGTTACTCCGACAGGTGGTCGTACGAGCAGTACTTC
CASSYSDRWSYEQYF
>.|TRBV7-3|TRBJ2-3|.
TGTGCCAGCAGCTTAGGATTAGCCGCAGATACGCAGTATTTT
CASSLGLAADTQYF
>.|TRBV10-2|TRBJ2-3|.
TGCGCCGCTGGGAAGGGAGTGGCAGATACGCAGTATTTT
CAAGKGVADTQYF
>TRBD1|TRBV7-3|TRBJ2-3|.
TGTGCCAGCAGCCTAGACAGGGGTAGCACAGATACGCAGTATTTT
CASSLDRGSTDTQYF
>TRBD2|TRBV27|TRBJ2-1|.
TGTGCCAGCCGTGGTGCGGGAGTAGAACATGAGCAGTTCTTC
CASRGAGVEHEQFF
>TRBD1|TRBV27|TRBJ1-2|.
TGTGCCAGCAGTTTAATCGGACAGGGAGACTATGGCTACACCTTC
CASSLIGQGDYGYTF
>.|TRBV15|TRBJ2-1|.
TGTGCCACCAGCAGTCAGACATTTTACAATGAGCAGTTCTTC
CATSSQTFYNEQFF
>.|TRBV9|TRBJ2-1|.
TGTGCCAGCAGCCGTACGGGGGGCTACTCCTACAATGAGCAGTTCTTC
CASSRTGGYSYNEQFF
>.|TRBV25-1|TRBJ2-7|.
TGTGCCAGCAGTGAAGGTGGTTGGGTACAAATCTCCGAGCAGTACTTC
CASSEGGWVQISEQYF
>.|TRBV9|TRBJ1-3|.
TGTGCCAGCAGCGTAGAGTGGACGTCCGGAAACACCATATATTTT
CASSVEWTSGNTIYF
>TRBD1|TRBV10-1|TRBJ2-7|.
TGCGCCAGCAGTGAGGGCCCGGGACAGGGATACGAGCAGTACTTC
CASSEGPGQGYEQYF